One and the same sample provided the 25 T cell receptor beta chains below, sequenced in a study of shared clonotypes between healthy human individuals. The naive CD8 subset, CD45RO-negative cells positively selected for CCR7, excluded terminally differentiated effector memory CD45RA+ cells. The assay was immunoSEQ multiplex PCR, and TCRdb's table has in-frame clones only and misses some. The top ten clones hold approximately 1.7% of a sample with about 2.1 million clones, around 93% of them seen once. Sequenced: naive CD8+ T cells from PBMCs. These receptors all stem from a man younger than 35 in good health. Some clones in this sample may be carry-over from other donors' samples.

This chain connects TRBV27 to TRBJ2-1, with D tentatively TRBD2 (5 bases). The CDR3 covers 11 residues. In germline, CDR1 is MNHEY, CDR2 SMNVEV (reference sequence). Trimming took off 9 bases at V and 10 bases at J, with 13 bases between the two ends. CDR3 amino acids: CASLRGNEQFF. For the CDR3, the DNA is TGTGCCAGTTTACGAGGGAACGAGCAGTTCTTC.

The genes are TRBV18 and TRBJ2-7; D perhaps matches TRBD1 (6 bases). Germline CDR1 is KGHSH and CDR2 is LQKENI. The CDR3 spans 15 residues. With 2 bases removed from V and 1 base from J, the gap between germline ends came to 12 bases. Written as DNA, the CDR3 is TGTGCCAGCTCACCAACGAGGGACAAATCCTACGAGCAGTACTTC. Translation gives CASSPTRDKSYEQYF.

The rearrangement joins TRBV29-1 to TRBJ2-4; 8 nucleotides line up with TRBD1. After removal of 4 bases from V and 8 bases from J, the junction contained 7 bases not matched to a gene. This CDR3 is 13 amino acids long. From germline, CDR1 is SQVTM and CDR2 ANQGSEA. In DNA, the CDR3 is TGCAGCGTTGTCACAGGGGGTACGGACATTCAGTACTTC. Encoded protein: CSVVTGGTDIQYF.

This clone appeared a single time. This chain connects TRBV19 to TRBJ1-5, with a weak D call TRBD1 (5 bases). The CDR3 totals 16 residues. The V end lost 6 bases, the J end lost 5 bases, and 20 bases lay between the germline ends. Germline CDR1 LNHDA, CDR2 SQIVND (reference sequence). CDR3 nucleotide sequence: TGTGCCAGTAGCTCTACCAGGGCAGTTGATTATCAGCCCCAGCATTTT. Translated, it gives CASSSTRAVDYQPQHF.

The V call is TRBV7-9, the J call TRBJ2-5, with 8 positions matching TRBD2. CDR1 and CDR2 from the germline V gene are SEHNR and FQNEAQ (reference sequence). With 5 bases clipped from V and 2 bases from J, the junction kept 10 bases outside the gene matches. CDR3 length: 16 amino acids. The CDR3 spells CASSLGLRGGQETQYF. DNA for the CDR3: TGTGCCAGCAGCCTCGGTCTTCGGGGGGGGCAAGAGACCCAGTACTTC.

The CDR3 loop is CASSHTPSSGNSYEQYF. The CDR3 region has the DNA TGTGCCAGCAGCCATACACCGTCTAGCGGTAACTCCTACGAGCAGTACTTC. The J gene is TRBJ2-7, the V gene TRBV4-2; 7 positions agree with TRBD2. The CDR3 runs 17 residues. Per the germline V gene, CDR1 is LGHNA and CDR2 is YNFKEQ. V was clipped by 3 bases and J by 0 bases; unmatched bases: 11.

J is TRBJ2-7 and V is TRBV7-2; 12 nucleotides line up with TRBD2. This CDR3 spans 15 amino acids. V lost 5 bases and J lost 5; bases outside the gene matches: 7. Germline CDR1 reads SGHTA; CDR2 reads FQGNSA. The CDR3 here is CASSVNLAGGHEQYF. CDR3 nucleotides: TGTGCCAGCAGCGTGAATCTAGCGGGAGGGCACGAGCAGTACTTC.

This chain links TRBV5-4 with TRBJ1-2; D remains ambiguous. The germline gives CDR1 SGHNT, CDR2 YYREEE (reference sequence). This CDR3 spans 13 amino acids. V lost 0 bases to trimming and J lost 4 bases, with 7 bases between them. The CDR3 DNA is TGTGCCAGCAGCTTGGGAGGGAGCTATGGCTACACCTTC. Its protein product is CASSLGGSYGYTF.

V is TRBV27 and J is TRBJ2-3; D assignment may be TRBD1 or TRBD2 (5 bases each). CDR1 is MNHEY and CDR2 is SMNVEV in the germline V gene (reference sequence). The V and J ends lost 5 bases and 0 bases respectively, with 15 bases between them. CDR3 length: 16 amino acids. CDR3 region: CASSPSIGDSTDTQYF. The CDR3 DNA follows: TGTGCCAGCAGTCCATCCATAGGGGACAGCACAGATACGCAGTATTTT.

The J gene is TRBJ2-2, the V gene TRBV4-3, with D perhaps matching TRBD2 (5 bases). The CDR3 is made up of 15 amino acids. Trimming took off 0 bases at V and 4 bases at J, with 9 bases between the two ends. The germline CDR1 and CDR2 sequences are LGHNA and YSLEER. CDR3 sequence reads: CASSQDRTFTGELFF. The CDR3 DNA is TGCGCCAGCAGCCAAGATCGGACTTTCACCGGGGAGCTGTTTTTT.

The chain is built from TRBV4-3 and TRBJ1-5; maybe TRBD1 (5 bases). V shed 3 bases and J shed 3 bases, with 12 bases lying between them. The length of the CDR3 is 15 residues. Germline V gene sequence: CDR1 LGHNA, CDR2 YSLEER. The CDR3 is CASSQGLRDNQPQHF. The CDR3 DNA is TGCGCCAGCAGCCAGGGACTAAGGGACAATCAGCCCCAGCATTTT.

The chain has TRBV4-1 and TRBJ2-7; D unclear. The CDR3 length is 13 residues. Germline CDR1 MGHRA, CDR2 YSYEKL. V dropped 4 bases and J dropped 3 bases, with 10 bases sitting between them. The CDR3, as DNA: TGCGCCAGCAGCCTGATGGCGAACTACGAGCAGTACTTC. Translating gives CASSLMANYEQYF.

The J gene is TRBJ2-5, the V gene TRBV4-1; the D is unclear. Gene TRBJ2-7 matches the end of the DNA better, so the J call may be wrong. Germline V gives CDR1 MGHRA, CDR2 YSYEKL. The CDR3 loop spans 14 amino acids. The CDR3 sequence is CASSQGAASYEQYF. The CDR3, as DNA: TGCGCCAGCAGCCAAGGAGCAGCCTCATACGAGCAGTACTTC.

V is TRBV7-7 and J is TRBJ2-1; no clear D gene. There are 14 residues in the CDR3. Germline assignment: CDR1 SSHAT and CDR2 FNYEAQ (reference sequence). Trimming shortened V by 5 bases and J by 2 bases, and 10 bases separated the two germline ends. CDR3 sequence (DNA): TGTGCCAGCAGCGTAGGTGGGGCCTACAATGAGCAGTTCTTC. Translating it yields CASSVGGAYNEQFF. The entire variable domain, with the rest obtained from reference TRBV7-7 and TRBJ2-1, is as follows: GAGVSQSPRYKVTKRGQDVTLRCDPISSHATLYWYQQALGQGPEFLTYFNYEAQPDKSGLPSDRFSAERPEGSISTLTIQRTEQRDSAMYRCASSVGGAYNEQFFGPGTRLTVL.

This chain joins TRBV7-9 and TRBJ2-5, with D maybe TRBD1 (5 bases). This CDR3 comprises 15 residues. Germline loops: CDR1 SEHNR, CDR2 FQNEAQ (reference sequence). The V end lost 1 base, the J end lost 0 bases, and 9 bases lay between the germline ends. The CDR3 DNA reads TGTGCCAGCAGCTTAGTTCAGGGCTACCAAGAGACCCAGTACTTC. It yields the protein CASSLVQGYQETQYF.

CDR3 amino acids: CAVRDSGGYEQYF. In DNA form, the CDR3 reads TGTGCCGTACGGGACAGCGGGGGTTACGAGCAGTACTTC. The J gene is TRBJ2-7, the V gene TRBV2, with a tentative D call TRBD2 (8 bases). CDR3 length: 13 residues. V lost 11 bases, J lost 4 bases, and 18 bases lay in between. CDR1 SNHLY and CDR2 FYNNEI come from the germline V gene.

This clone was found once. CDR3 DNA: TGTGCCAGTAGTATACCATGGGACGAAGAAGGGCCTGAAAAACTGTTTTTT. It translates to CASSIPWDEEGPEKLFF. The chain links TRBV19 to TRBJ1-4, with D perhaps TRBD1 (5 bases). Trimming removed 2 bases from V and 7 bases from J, with 20 bases in between. This CDR3 has 17 amino acids. Germline CDR1 reads LNHDA; CDR2 reads SQIVND (reference sequence).

In this sample, this clone turned up once. The chain links TRBV6-4 to TRBJ2-1; D uncertain. V was clipped by 0 bases and J by 1 base, with 10 bases between them. The CDR3 spans 16 residues. Per germline, CDR1 MRHNA and CDR2 SNTAGT. The CDR3 loop is CASSDSPTWSYNEQFF. The CDR3 nucleotides read TGTGCCAGCAGTGACTCCCCCACGTGGTCCTACAATGAGCAGTTCTTC.

The V and J genes are TRBV4-3 and TRBJ2-3; 12 positions agree with TRBD2. Germline V gene sequence: CDR1 LGHNA, CDR2 YSLEER. The CDR3 spans 16 residues. V gave up 1 base and J gave up 4 bases; unmatched junction bases: 3. The CDR3 protein is CASSQGRLAGADTQYF. The DNA for the CDR3 is TGCGCCAGCAGCCAAGGAAGACTAGCGGGAGCAGATACGCAGTATTTT.

The chain links TRBV18 to TRBJ2-5; 10 positions agree with TRBD2. The trim removed 3 bases at V and 5 bases at J, leaving 3 bases unmatched. This CDR3 has 14 residues. Germline CDR1 KGHSH, CDR2 LQKENI. The CDR3 region is CASSPGLAAETQYF. DNA of the CDR3: TGTGCCAGCTCACCTGGACTAGCGGCGGAGACCCAGTACTTC.

This chain connects TRBV5-1 to TRBJ1-1; TRBD1 is a possible D gene (5 bases). CDR1 SGHRS and CDR2 YFSETQ come from the germline V gene. This CDR3 has 15 amino acids. V was pared by 0 bases and J by 5 bases, with 14 bases between. The CDR3 loop reads CASSLVIGAGTEAFF. The CDR3 DNA sequence: TGCGCCAGCAGCTTGGTTATCGGGGCCGGGACTGAAGCTTTCTTT.

This sequence joins TRBV13 and TRBJ2-5; 8 nucleotides line up with TRBD1. Losses at the gene ends were 1 base for V and 5 bases for J; bases not matched to a gene: 18. The CDR3 is 19 residues long. CDR1 is PRHDT, CDR2 FYEKMQ, per germline (reference sequence). CDR3 DNA sequence: TGTGCCAGCAGCTTAGAAACTTCCCAACAGGGGGGAGTCATGGAGACCCAGTACTTC. It codes for CASSLETSQQGGVMETQYF.

V is TRBV9 and J is TRBJ2-1, with TRBD2 matching over 11 bases. The CDR3 runs 19 residues. Germline V gives CDR1 SGDLS, CDR2 YYNGEE. V was pared by 3 bases and J by 3 bases, with 14 bases of the junction left unmatched. CDR3 DNA sequence: TGTGCCAGCAGCGCGGGACTAGCGGAACCCCGGGTAGGCTACAATGAGCAGTTCTTC. Translated, it gives CASSAGLAEPRVGYNEQFF.

The chain uses TRBV27 and TRBJ1-1, with 11 bases aligning to TRBD1. The length of the CDR3 is 14 residues. Germline values: CDR1 MNHEY, CDR2 SMNVEV (reference sequence). The V segment lost 7 bases and the J segment 4 bases; nucleotides outside the gene matches: 5. CDR3 nucleotides: TGTGCCAGCAAGGACAGGGGGCGGGTCACTGAAGCTTTCTTT. This translates into CASKDRGRVTEAFF.

The chain combines TRBV28 with TRBJ1-2; D is perhaps TRBD1 (5 bases). The germline V and J ends were trimmed by 8 bases and 3 bases, with 13 bases remaining between them. The CDR3 is made up of 13 amino acids. In germline, CDR1 is MDHEN, CDR2 SYDVKM. In DNA form, the CDR3 reads TGTGCCAGCGCACCCTCAGGGTACTATGGCTACACCTTC. This codes for CASAPSGYYGYTF.